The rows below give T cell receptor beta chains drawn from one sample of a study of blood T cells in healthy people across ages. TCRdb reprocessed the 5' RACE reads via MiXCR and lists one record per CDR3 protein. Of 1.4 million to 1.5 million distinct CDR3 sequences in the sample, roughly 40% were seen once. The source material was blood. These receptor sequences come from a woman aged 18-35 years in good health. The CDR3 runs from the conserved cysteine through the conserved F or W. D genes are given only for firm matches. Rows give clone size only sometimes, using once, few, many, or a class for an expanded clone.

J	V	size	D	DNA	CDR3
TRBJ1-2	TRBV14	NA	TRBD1	TGTGCCAGCAGCCAATTCCGGGACAGGGTGAACTATGGCTACACCTTC	CASSQFRDRVNYGYTF
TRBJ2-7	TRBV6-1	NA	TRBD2	TGTGCCAGCAGTGGCGGGACTAGCGGGAGTGGAACCTACGAGCAGTACTTC	CASSGGTSGSGTYEQYF
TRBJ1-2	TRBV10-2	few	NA	TGCGCCAGCAGTGAGTTTAGGGTCGGTGGCTACACCTTC	CASSEFRVGGYTF
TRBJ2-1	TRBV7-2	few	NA	TGTGCCAGCACTCATGGGGCTAGCAGGCTCGCGGGTTACAATGAGCAGTTCTTC	CASTHGASRLAGYNEQFF
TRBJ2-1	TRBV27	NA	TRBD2	TGTGCCAGCAGTTGGCTGACTAGCGGGAGGAGCTACAATGAGCAGTTCTTC	CASSWLTSGRSYNEQFF
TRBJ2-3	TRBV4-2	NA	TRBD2	TGTGCCAGCAGCCAAGAACCTAGCGGGGGGAGAGATACGCAGTATTTT	CASSQEPSGGRDTQYF
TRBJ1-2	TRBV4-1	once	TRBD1	TGCGCCAGCAGCCAAATACAGGGGGAGAATGGCTACACCTTC	CASSQIQGENGYTF
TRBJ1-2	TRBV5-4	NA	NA	TGTGCCAGCAGCTTGGCCGCGGGGGACCCCTATGGCTACACCTTC	CASSLAAGDPYGYTF
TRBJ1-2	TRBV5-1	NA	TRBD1	TGCGCCAGCAGCTTCGACAGGGTAGTAGGGGGCTACACCTTC	CASSFDRVVGGYTF
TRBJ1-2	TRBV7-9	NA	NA	TGTGCCAGCAGCTCGACAGTATGGGGCTACACCTTC	CASSSTVWGYTF
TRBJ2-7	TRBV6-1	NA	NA	TGTGCCAGCAGTGAAGCAGGAGGGACGCTCTACGAGCAGTACTTC	CASSEAGGTLYEQYF
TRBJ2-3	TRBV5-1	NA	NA	TGCGCCAGCAGCTTCGTGGGGGTGACAGATACGCAGTATTTT	CASSFVGVTDTQYF
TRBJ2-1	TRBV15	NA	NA	TGTGCCACCAGCAGAGAACCCGCCGGCGGAGGGAGTAATGAGCAGTTCTTC	CATSREPAGGGSNEQFF
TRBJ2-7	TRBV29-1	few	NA	TGCAGCGTTGGGGCCAGACTCTCCTACGAGCAGTACTTC	CSVGARLSYEQYF
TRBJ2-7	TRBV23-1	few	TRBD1	TGCGCCAGCAGTCAATCCCGAGACGGGGCAGGGGGAACCGAGCAGTACTTC	CASSQSRDGAGGTEQYF
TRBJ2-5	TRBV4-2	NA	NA	TGTGCCAGCAGCCAAGATGTACTTCAGGAGACCCAGTACTTC	CASSQDVLQETQYF
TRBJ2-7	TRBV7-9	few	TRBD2	TGTGCCAGCAGCTTACTAGCGGGGGGGAACGAGCAGTACTTC	CASSLLAGGNEQYF
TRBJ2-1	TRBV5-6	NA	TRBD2	TGTACCAGCAGCGCGGGACTAGCGGTTACTATCAATGAGCAGTTCTTC	CTSSAGLAVTINEQFF